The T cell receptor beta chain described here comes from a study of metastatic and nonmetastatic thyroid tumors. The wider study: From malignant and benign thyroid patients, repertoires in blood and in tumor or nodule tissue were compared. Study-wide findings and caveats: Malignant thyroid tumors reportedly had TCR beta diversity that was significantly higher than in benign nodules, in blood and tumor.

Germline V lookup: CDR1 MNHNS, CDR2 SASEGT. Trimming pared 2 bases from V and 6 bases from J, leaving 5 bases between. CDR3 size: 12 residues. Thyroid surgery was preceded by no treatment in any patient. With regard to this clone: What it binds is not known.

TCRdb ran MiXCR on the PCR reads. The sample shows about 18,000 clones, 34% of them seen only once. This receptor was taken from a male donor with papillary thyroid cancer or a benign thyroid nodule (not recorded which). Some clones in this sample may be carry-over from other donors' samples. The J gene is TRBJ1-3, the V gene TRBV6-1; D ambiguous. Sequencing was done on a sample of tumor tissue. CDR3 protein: CASSESLNTIYF. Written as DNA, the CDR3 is TGTGCCAGCAGTGAAAGTTTAAACACCATATATTTT.